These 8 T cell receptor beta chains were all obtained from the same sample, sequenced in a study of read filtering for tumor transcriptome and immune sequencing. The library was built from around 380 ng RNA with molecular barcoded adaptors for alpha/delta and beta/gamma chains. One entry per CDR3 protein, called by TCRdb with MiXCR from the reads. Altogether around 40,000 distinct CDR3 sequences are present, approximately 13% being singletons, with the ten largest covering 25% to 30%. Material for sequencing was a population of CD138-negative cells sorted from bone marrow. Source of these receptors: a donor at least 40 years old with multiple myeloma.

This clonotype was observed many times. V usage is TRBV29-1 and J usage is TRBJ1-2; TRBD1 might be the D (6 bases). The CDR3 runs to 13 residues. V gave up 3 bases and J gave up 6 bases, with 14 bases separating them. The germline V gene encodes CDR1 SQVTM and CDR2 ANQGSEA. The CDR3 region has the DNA TGCAGCGTTGACTCCAGGGGAGAGGATGGCTACACCTTC. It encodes CSVDSRGEDGYTF.

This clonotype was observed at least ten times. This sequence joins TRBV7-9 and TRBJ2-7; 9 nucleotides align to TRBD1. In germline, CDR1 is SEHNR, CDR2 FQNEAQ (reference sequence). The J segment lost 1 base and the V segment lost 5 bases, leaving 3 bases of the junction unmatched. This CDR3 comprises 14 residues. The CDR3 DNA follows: TGTGCCAGCAGCACTGGACAGGGGTCCTACGAGCAGTACTTC. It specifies CASSTGQGSYEQYF.

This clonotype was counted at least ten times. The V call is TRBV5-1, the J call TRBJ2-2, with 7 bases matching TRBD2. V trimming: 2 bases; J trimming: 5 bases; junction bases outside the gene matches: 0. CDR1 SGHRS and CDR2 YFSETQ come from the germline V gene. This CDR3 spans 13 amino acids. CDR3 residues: CASSFGRTGELFF. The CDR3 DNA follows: TGCGCCAGCAGCTTCGGGAGGACCGGGGAGCTGTTTTTT.

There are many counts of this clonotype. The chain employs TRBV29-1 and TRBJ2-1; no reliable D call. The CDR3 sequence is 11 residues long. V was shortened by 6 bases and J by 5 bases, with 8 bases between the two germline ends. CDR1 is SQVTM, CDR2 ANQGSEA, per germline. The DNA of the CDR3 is TGCAGCGTCACGCGCCACAATGAGCAGTTCTTC. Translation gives CSVTRHNEQFF.

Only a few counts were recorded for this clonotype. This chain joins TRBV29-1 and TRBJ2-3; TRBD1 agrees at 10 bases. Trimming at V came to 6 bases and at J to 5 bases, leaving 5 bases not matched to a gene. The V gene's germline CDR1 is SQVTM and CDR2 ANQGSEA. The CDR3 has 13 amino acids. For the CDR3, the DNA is TGCAGCGTGGGGACAGGGGCGGGAGATACGCAGTATTTT. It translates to CSVGTGAGDTQYF.

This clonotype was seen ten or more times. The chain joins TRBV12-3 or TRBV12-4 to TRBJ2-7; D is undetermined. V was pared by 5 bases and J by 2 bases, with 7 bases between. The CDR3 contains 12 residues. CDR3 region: CASSTQAYEQYF. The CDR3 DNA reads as TGTGCCAGCAGTACCCAAGCCTACGAGCAGTACTTC.

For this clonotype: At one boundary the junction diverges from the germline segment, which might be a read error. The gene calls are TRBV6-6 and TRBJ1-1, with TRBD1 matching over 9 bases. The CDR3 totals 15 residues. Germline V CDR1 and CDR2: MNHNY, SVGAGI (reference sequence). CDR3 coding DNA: TGTGCCAGCGGTCCTTGGACAGGGGTCTCCACTGAAGCTTCCTTT. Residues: CASGPWTGVSTEASF.

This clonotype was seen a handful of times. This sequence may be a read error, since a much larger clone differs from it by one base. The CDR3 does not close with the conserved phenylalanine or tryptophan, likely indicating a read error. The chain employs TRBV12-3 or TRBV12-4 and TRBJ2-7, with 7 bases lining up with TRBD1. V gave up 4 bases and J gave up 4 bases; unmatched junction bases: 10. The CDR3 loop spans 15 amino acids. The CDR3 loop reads CASSSLTQGTYEQYS. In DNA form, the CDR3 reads TGTGCCAGCAGTTCGTTGACACAGGGGACGTACGAGCAGTACTCC.